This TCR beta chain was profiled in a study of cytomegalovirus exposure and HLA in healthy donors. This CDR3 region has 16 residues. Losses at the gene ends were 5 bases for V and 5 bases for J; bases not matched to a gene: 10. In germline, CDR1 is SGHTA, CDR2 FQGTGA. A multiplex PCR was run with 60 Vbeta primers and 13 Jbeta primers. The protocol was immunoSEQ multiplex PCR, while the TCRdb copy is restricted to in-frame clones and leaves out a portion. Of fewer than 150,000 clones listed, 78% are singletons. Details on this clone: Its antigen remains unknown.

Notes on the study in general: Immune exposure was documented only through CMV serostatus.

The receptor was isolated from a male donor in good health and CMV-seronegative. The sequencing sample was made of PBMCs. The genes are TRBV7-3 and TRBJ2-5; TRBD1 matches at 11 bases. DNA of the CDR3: TGTGCCAGCAGCATGGGGGACAGGGGGTATCGGGAGACCCAGTACTTC. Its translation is CASSMGDRGYRETQYF.